The 26 T cell receptor beta chains reported below all come from one sample, sequenced in a study of T cells in localized non-small cell lung cancer. Profiling relied on immunoSEQ multiplex PCR, and the TCRdb table lists in-frame clones only, not all of them. This sample carries about 41,000 clones, 75% to 85% of them seen once, and the ten largest clones take roughly 8%. This specimen was PBMCs, taken before any cancer treatment. Source of these receptors: a man aged 35-69 years with stage II lung adenocarcinoma.

This rearrangement joins TRBV18 to TRBJ2-2, with D unresolved. Trimming pared 2 bases from V and 4 bases from J, leaving 2 bases between. CDR3 length: 12 residues. In germline, CDR1 is KGHSH, CDR2 LQKENI. Here the CDR3 DNA reads TGTGCCAGCTCACCAGTCACCGGGGAGCTGTTTTTT. It encodes CASSPVTGELFF. Variable domain in full (rest from reference TRBV18 and TRBJ2-2): NAGVMQNPRHLVRRRGQEARLRCSPMKGHSHVYWYRQLPEEGLKFMVYLQKENIIDESGMPKERFSAEFPKEGPSILRIQQVVRGDSAAYFCASSPVTGELFFGEGSRLTVL.

The V call is TRBV5-5, the J call TRBJ2-3; unclear D gene. The CDR3 has 14 residues. Germline V gives CDR1 SGHKS, CDR2 YYEKEE (reference sequence). V was cut by 2 bases and J by 6 bases, with 13 bases left in between. In nucleotides, the CDR3 is TGTGCCAGCAGCTTATTAGTTACGGGCGATACGCAGTATTTT. Amino acid sequence: CASSLLVTGDTQYF.

This chain joins TRBV19 and TRBJ1-5; D perhaps matches TRBD1 (5 bases). The CDR3 runs to 15 residues. Trimming left V 1 base short and J 2 bases short, with 9 bases between. Germline lookup yields CDR1 LNHDA and CDR2 SQIVND (reference sequence). In DNA form, the CDR3 reads TGTGCCAGTAGTATAGGAGGGGTCGGCAATCAGCCCCAGCATTTT. Translation: CASSIGGVGNQPQHF.

With regard to this clone: The sample has other DNA sequences that encode this CDR3 too. V gene TRBV7-6 combines with J gene TRBJ1-1; D remains ambiguous. The germline gives CDR1 SGHVS, CDR2 FNYEAQ. V gave up 5 bases and J gave up 2 bases, with 6 bases separating them. This CDR3 spans 12 amino acids. CDR3 bases: TGTGCCAGCAGCCCACTTAACACTGAAGCTTTCTTT. It translates to CASSPLNTEAFF.

This clone appeared a single time. The genes are TRBV9 and TRBJ1-2; 8 bases fit TRBD1. Per germline, CDR1 SGDLS and CDR2 YYNGEE. J lost 5 bases, V lost 2 bases, and 11 bases had no gene match. The CDR3 runs 16 residues. CDR3 amino acids: CASSVGSGQEGYGYTF. The DNA of the CDR3 is TGTGCCAGCAGCGTGGGATCGGGACAGGAGGGGTATGGCTACACCTTC.

This rearrangement joins TRBV2 to TRBJ1-3; D uncertain. V dropped 4 bases and J dropped 0 bases, with 7 bases sitting between them. The CDR3 runs to 14 residues. Germline V gene sequence: CDR1 SNHLY, CDR2 FYNNEI. The chain's CDR3 is CASSAEYSGNTIYF. The CDR3 DNA follows: TGTGCCAGCAGTGCAGAGTACTCTGGAAACACCATATATTTT. The whole variable domain, remainder taken from reference TRBV2 and TRBJ1-3, is EPEVTQTPSHQVTQMGQEVILRCVPISNHLYFYWYRQILGQKVEFLVSFYNNEISEKSEIFDDQFSVERPDGSNFTLKIRSTKLEDSAMYFCASSAEYSGNTIYFGEGSWLTVV.

This chain uses TRBV6-1 with TRBJ2-2, with 9 bases lining up with TRBD1. In germline, CDR1 is MNHNS, CDR2 SASEGT. CDR3 size: 15 residues. The V segment lost 6 bases and the J segment 0 bases; nucleotides outside the gene matches: 2. CDR3 sequence: CASRRTGANTGELFF. In DNA form, the CDR3 reads TGTGCCAGCAGGAGGACAGGGGCGAACACCGGGGAGCTGTTTTTT.

The rearrangement links TRBV6-5 to TRBJ2-2; D unresolved. V was trimmed by 0 bases and J by 8 bases, leaving 4 bases between them. In germline, CDR1 is MNHEY, CDR2 SVGAGI. This CDR3 has 12 residues. The CDR3 DNA follows: TGTGCCAGCAGTTACTCGAGGGGGGAGCTGTTTTTT. This sequence encodes CASSYSRGELFF.

The chain recombines TRBV6-1 with TRBJ1-2, with D perhaps matching TRBD1 (6 bases). The CDR3 spans 15 residues. V was shortened by 4 bases and J by 2 bases, with 14 bases between the two germline ends. Germline V gene lookup returns CDR1 MNHNS and CDR2 SASEGT. The CDR3 DNA follows: TGTGCCAGCAGTGCCCGGACAGTGGGAAACTATGGCTACACCTTC. This codes for CASSARTVGNYGYTF.

This clone was seen only once. V and J are TRBV5-4 and TRBJ1-4; D is unresolved. Germline CDR1 reads SGHNT; CDR2 reads YYREEE (reference sequence). V was shortened by 4 bases and J by 3 bases, with 19 bases between the two germline ends. This CDR3 is 17 amino acids long. The CDR3 coding sequence is TGTGCCAGCAGCGCATACAGAGGAGGTTCGGCTAATGAAAAACTGTTTTTT. Its protein product is CASSAYRGGSANEKLFF.

The chain joins TRBV14 to TRBJ2-7; D is undetermined. CDR1 is SGHDN, CDR2 FVKESK, per germline. This CDR3 has 11 residues. The V and J ends lost 1 base and 6 bases respectively, with 4 bases between them. This chain's CDR3 is CASSQGPEQYF. The CDR3 DNA reads TGTGCCAGCAGCCAAGGGCCCGAGCAGTACTTC.

This sequence joins TRBV6-6 and TRBJ1-2, with a tentative D call TRBD1 (6 bases). This CDR3 has 12 residues. Germline loops: CDR1 MNHNY, CDR2 SVGAGI (reference sequence). Between the trimmed V and J ends, which lost 5 bases and 8 bases, there was a span of 12 bases. The CDR3 DNA reads as TGTGCCAGCAGTCCCCAGGGGCTCGGCTACACCTTC. It codes for CASSPQGLGYTF.

This chain joins TRBV6-1 and TRBJ2-7; TRBD2 matches at 11 bases. With V trimmed by 1 base and J by 3 bases, 5 bases remained unmatched. CDR3 length: 16 amino acids. Germline V gene lookup returns CDR1 MNHNS and CDR2 SASEGT. CDR3 residues: CASSEELAGVGYEQYF. In DNA, the CDR3 is TGTGCCAGCAGTGAAGAACTAGCGGGAGTAGGCTACGAGCAGTACTTC.

This chain uses TRBV6-6 with TRBJ2-1, with D maybe TRBD1 (6 bases). Trimming removed 7 bases from V and 8 bases from J, with 24 bases in between. The CDR3 length is 16 residues. Germline CDR1 and CDR2: MNHNY and SVGAGI (reference sequence). CDR3: CASTLSPRGGQDEQFF. DNA of the CDR3: TGTGCCAGCACCCTAAGTCCCAGGGGCGGCCAAGATGAGCAGTTCTTC.

The J gene is TRBJ2-7, the V gene TRBV19, with 11 bases aligning to TRBD1. There are 15 residues in the CDR3. V gave up 6 bases and J gave up 4 bases; unmatched junction bases: 8. The germline V gene has CDR1 LNHDA and CDR2 SQIVND (reference sequence). CDR3 amino acids: CASRKRTGGGYEQYF. DNA for the CDR3: TGTGCCAGTAGAAAGAGGACAGGGGGCGGATACGAGCAGTACTTC.

The chain links TRBV15 to TRBJ2-1; D possibly matches TRBD1 or TRBD2 (5 bases each). V lost 0 bases, J lost 10 bases, and 22 bases lay in between. Germline V gives CDR1 LNHNV, CDR2 YYDKDF (reference sequence). The CDR3 sequence is 17 residues long. CDR3 nucleotides: TGTGCCACCAGCAGAGATGGAAATACCGGGACCCCCTTAGAGCAGTTCTTC. Translated: CATSRDGNTGTPLEQFF.

J is TRBJ2-7 and V is TRBV29-1, with D perhaps TRBD2 (5 bases). Germline lookup yields CDR1 SQVTM and CDR2 ANQGSEA. CDR3 size: 11 residues. The germline V and J ends were trimmed by 5 bases and 7 bases, with 12 bases remaining between them. The CDR3 coding sequence is TGCAGCGTTAGGAGGATGGCAGAGCAGTACTTC. Translating it yields CSVRRMAEQYF.

The chain's CDR3 is CASSPGQGDYGYTF. The DNA of the CDR3 is TGTGCCAGTAGTCCGGGACAGGGTGACTATGGCTACACCTTC. This chain connects TRBV19 to TRBJ1-2; the match to TRBD1 covers 9 bases. V was clipped by 5 bases and J by 3 bases; unmatched bases: 4. The CDR3 is 14 amino acids. Germline assignment: CDR1 LNHDA and CDR2 SQIVND (reference sequence).

The J gene is TRBJ2-3, the V gene TRBV7-8; 13 bases are shared with TRBD2. Trimming took 0 bases from V and 6 from J; bases not matched to a gene: 3. Germline CDR1 SGHVS, CDR2 FQNEAQ. This CDR3 contains 16 residues. This CDR3 reads CASSLAGTSGTDTQYF. The CDR3 DNA reads as TGTGCCAGCAGCTTAGCGGGGACTAGCGGGACCGATACGCAGTATTTT.

This chain links TRBV28 with TRBJ1-5; unclear D gene. Trimming took off 5 bases at V and 3 bases at J, with 14 bases between the two ends. CDR1 is MDHEN and CDR2 is SYDVKM in the germline V gene. CDR3 size: 15 residues. The CDR3 sequence: CASSIELAYNQPQHF. CDR3 coding DNA: TGTGCCAGCAGTATCGAACTGGCCTACAATCAGCCCCAGCATTTT.

The chain is built from TRBV2 and TRBJ2-1; TRBD1 agrees at 9 bases. J gave up 0 bases and V 7 bases, and 4 bases lay outside the gene matches. The germline V gene encodes CDR1 SNHLY and CDR2 FYNNEI. The CDR3 has 15 amino acids. The DNA for the CDR3 is TGTGCCAGCAACAAGGACAGGGGCTCCTACAATGAGCAGTTCTTC. Translating gives CASNKDRGSYNEQFF.

The chain has TRBV7-3 and TRBJ2-1; 7 positions match TRBD1. The germline CDR1 and CDR2 sequences are SGHTA and FQGTGA. The J segment lost 5 bases and the V segment lost 4 bases, leaving 8 bases of the junction unmatched. The length of the CDR3 is 15 residues. CDR3 loop: CASSSQGSLNNEQFF. The CDR3 DNA reads TGTGCCAGCAGCTCACAGGGGTCGTTGAACAATGAGCAGTTCTTC.

This rearrangement joins TRBV6-1 to TRBJ2-5; a possible D gene is TRBD1 (5 bases). Trimming cost V 3 bases and J 4 bases, with 9 bases left between them. Germline assignment: CDR1 MNHNS and CDR2 SASEGT. The CDR3 has 13 amino acids. The CDR3 DNA reads TGTGCCAGCAGTGATCGTGGGGCAGAGACCCAGTACTTC. Protein product: CASSDRGAETQYF.

The chain is built from TRBV7-2 and TRBJ2-5; possible D gene TRBD1, 5 bases. CDR1 is SGHTA and CDR2 is FQGNSA in the germline V gene. Between the trimmed V and J ends, which lost 5 bases and 0 bases, there was a span of 19 bases. The CDR3 covers 17 residues. The CDR3 DNA follows: TGTGCCAGCAGCAGAGGAGTAGGGGTGACGTACCAAGAGACCCAGTACTTC. Encoded protein: CASSRGVGVTYQETQYF.

The chain uses TRBV14 and TRBJ2-6, with unresolved D. CDR3 length equals 17 residues. Trimming took 1 base from V and 0 from J, leaving 10 bases between them. Germline loops: CDR1 SGHDN, CDR2 FVKESK. CDR3 residues: CASSQGVRTSGANVLTF. DNA for the CDR3: TGTGCCAGCAGCCAAGGGGTTCGGACCTCTGGGGCCAACGTCCTGACTTTC.

The chain uses TRBV10-3 and TRBJ2-5; TRBD2 aligns across 15 bases. CDR3 length equals 18 residues. Germline V CDR1 and CDR2: ENHRY, SYGVKD. Trimming took 3 bases from V and 4 from J; bases not matched to a gene: 9. The CDR3 region is CAISDSRPGLAGGETQYF. In DNA, the CDR3 is TGTGCCATCAGTGACTCGAGGCCGGGACTAGCGGGAGGAGAGACCCAGTACTTC.